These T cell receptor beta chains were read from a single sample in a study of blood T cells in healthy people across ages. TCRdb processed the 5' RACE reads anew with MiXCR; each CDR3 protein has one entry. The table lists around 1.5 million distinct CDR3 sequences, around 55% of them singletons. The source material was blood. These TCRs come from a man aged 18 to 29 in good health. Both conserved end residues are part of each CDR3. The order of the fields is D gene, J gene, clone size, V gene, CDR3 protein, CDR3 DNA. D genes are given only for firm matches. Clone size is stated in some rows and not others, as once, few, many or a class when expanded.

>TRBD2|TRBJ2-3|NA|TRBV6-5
CASSYAFQSGGGGDTQYF
TGTGCCAGCAGTTACGCATTCCAAAGCGGGGGTGGGGGGGATACGCAGTATTTT
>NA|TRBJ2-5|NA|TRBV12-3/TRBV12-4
CASSFIGQLETQYF
TGTGCCAGCAGTTTTATCGGACAGTTGGAGACCCAGTACTTC
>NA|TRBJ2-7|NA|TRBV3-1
CASSQGPATYEQYF
TGTGCCAGCAGCCAAGGGCCAGCTACCTACGAGCAGTACTTC
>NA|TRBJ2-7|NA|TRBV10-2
CASSEFGVSGAYEQYF
TGCGCCAGCAGTGAGTTCGGGGTTAGTGGTGCGTACGAGCAGTACTTC
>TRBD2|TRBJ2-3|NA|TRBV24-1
CATSDGSGGPSTDTQYF
TGTGCCACCAGTGATGGATCGGGGGGGCCCAGCACAGATACGCAGTATTTT
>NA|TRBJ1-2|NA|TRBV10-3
CAISDPRGGTHYGYTF
TGTGCCATCAGTGACCCCCGGGGGGGGACTCACTATGGCTACACCTTC
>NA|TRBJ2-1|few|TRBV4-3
CASSPFGQGNEQFF
TGCGCCAGCAGCCCTTTCGGGCAGGGCAATGAGCAGTTCTTC
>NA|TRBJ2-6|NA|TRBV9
CASSGGPSGANVLTF
TGTGCCAGCAGTGGGGGGCCATCTGGGGCCAACGTCCTGACTTTC
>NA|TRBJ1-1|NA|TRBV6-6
CASSITGTPNTEAFF
TGTGCCAGCAGTATAACAGGGACTCCAAACACTGAAGCTTTCTTT
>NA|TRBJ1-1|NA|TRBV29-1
CSVEARGRGRTGAFF
TGCAGCGTTGAAGCTCGGGGCAGGGGTAGGACTGGAGCTTTCTTT
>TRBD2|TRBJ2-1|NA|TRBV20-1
CNPRRGDNEQFF
TGCAATCCCCGGCGGGGGGACAATGAGCAGTTCTTC
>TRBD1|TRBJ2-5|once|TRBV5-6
CASSPLRDRGEQYF
TGTGCCAGCAGCCCCCTCCGGGACAGGGGGGAGCAGTACTTC
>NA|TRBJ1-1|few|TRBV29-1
CSVRQPNTEAFF
TGCAGCGTCCGACAGCCGAACACTGAAGCTTTCTTT
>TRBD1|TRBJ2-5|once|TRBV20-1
CSANGLGQGARETQYF
TGCAGTGCTAATGGATTGGGACAGGGGGCCCGAGAGACCCAGTACTTC
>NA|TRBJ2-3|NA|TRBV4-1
CASSQGQFYTGTQYF
TGCGCCAGCAGCCAAGGTCAATTCTACACAGGTACGCAGTATTTT
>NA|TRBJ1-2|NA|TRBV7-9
CASSFLDRYYGYTF
TGTGCCAGCAGCTTCCTCGACAGATACTATGGCTACACCTTC
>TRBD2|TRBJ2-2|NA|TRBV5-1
CASSLGLAGDNTGELFF
TGCGCCAGCAGCTTGGGACTAGCGGGGGACAACACCGGGGAGCTGTTTTTT
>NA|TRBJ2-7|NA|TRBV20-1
CSTPPRREVTYEQYF
TGCAGCACTCCTCCCAGGAGGGAGGTCACCTACGAGCAGTACTTC
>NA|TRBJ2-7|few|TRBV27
CASSQNLDYYEQYF
TGTGCCAGCAGTCAAAATCTAGATTACTACGAGCAGTACTTC
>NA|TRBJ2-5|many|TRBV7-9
CASSLAGVPETQYF
TGTGCCAGCAGCTTAGCGGGGGTCCCAGAGACCCAGTACTTC
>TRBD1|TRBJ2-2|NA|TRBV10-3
CAISSTGDLTGELFF
TGTGCCATCAGCTCGACAGGGGACCTCACCGGGGAGCTGTTTTTT
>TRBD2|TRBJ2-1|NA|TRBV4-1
CASSQDRSSGGSYNEQFF
TGCGCCAGCAGCCAAGATCGGTCTAGCGGAGGGTCCTACAATGAGCAGTTCTTC
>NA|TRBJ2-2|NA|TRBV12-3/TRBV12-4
CASSFLEWRTPGELFF
TGTGCCAGCAGTTTCCTTGAGTGGAGAACACCCGGGGAGCTGTTTTTT
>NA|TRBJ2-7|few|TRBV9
CASSVGGGPYEQYF
TGTGCCAGCAGCGTAGGTGGGGGTCCCTACGAGCAGTACTTC
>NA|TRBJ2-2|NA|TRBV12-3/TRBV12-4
CASTPGISGELFF
TGTGCCAGCACCCCGGGTATTTCTGGGGAGCTGTTTTTT
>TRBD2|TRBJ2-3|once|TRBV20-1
CSAKRGVDTQYF
TGCAGTGCTAAGCGGGGGGTAGATACGCAGTATTTT
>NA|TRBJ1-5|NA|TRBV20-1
CSATTPMGNQPQHF
TGCAGTGCCACTACTCCGATGGGGAATCAGCCCCAGCATTTT
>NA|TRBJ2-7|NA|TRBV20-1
CSASDYRRGLPYEQYF
TGCAGTGCTAGTGATTATCGCAGGGGATTGCCCTACGAGCAGTACTTC
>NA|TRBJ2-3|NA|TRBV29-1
CSVEPIRGGTDAQYF
TGCAGCGTTGAACCCATCCGGGGAGGCACAGATGCGCAGTATTTT
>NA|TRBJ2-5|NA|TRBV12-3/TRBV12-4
CASSLNRAVETQYF
TGTGCCAGCAGTTTAAACAGAGCAGTAGAGACCCAGTACTTC
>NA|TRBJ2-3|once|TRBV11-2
CASSPFAGGTDTQYF
TGTGCCAGCAGCCCATTTGCCGGGGGCACAGATACGCAGTATTTT
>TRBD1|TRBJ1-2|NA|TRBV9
CASSVGDSNYGYTF
TGTGCCAGCAGCGTAGGGGACAGCAACTATGGCTACACCTTC
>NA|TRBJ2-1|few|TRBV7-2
CASSPTGSGQFF
TGTGCCAGCAGCCCCACAGGGTCCGGGCAGTTCTTC
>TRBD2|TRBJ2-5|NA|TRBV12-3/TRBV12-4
CASTLGGGGQETQYF
TGTGCCAGCACCTTGGGGGGGGGAGGGCAAGAGACCCAGTACTTC
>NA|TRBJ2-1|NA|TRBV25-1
CASSEHSSSYNEQFF
TGTGCCAGCAGTGAACACTCAAGCTCCTACAATGAGCAGTTCTTC
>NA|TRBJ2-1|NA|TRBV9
CASSVEGATNEQFF
TGTGCCAGCAGCGTAGAAGGAGCGACCAATGAGCAGTTCTTC
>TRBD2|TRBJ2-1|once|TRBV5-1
CACSYVGTSAYSYNEQFF
TGCGCCTGCAGTTACGTCGGGACTAGCGCCTACTCCTACAATGAGCAGTTCTTC
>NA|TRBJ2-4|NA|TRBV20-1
CSARRRTKNIQYF
TGCAGTGCTAGGAGGCGAACCAAAAACATTCAGTACTTC
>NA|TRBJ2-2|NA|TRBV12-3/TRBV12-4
CASSFRQRYTGELFF
TGTGCCAGCAGTTTCCGGCAGCGTTACACCGGGGAGCTGTTTTTT
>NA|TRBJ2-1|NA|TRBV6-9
CATPNGHSSYNEQFF
TGTGCCACGCCGAATGGGCACAGCTCCTACAATGAGCAGTTCTTC
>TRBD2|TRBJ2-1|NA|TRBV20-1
CSARSLAGVLEQFF
TGCAGTGCTAGGTCGCTAGCGGGTGTTCTTGAGCAGTTCTTC
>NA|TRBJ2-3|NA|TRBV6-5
CASSYTSGTFRGADTQYF
TGTGCCAGCAGTTACACAAGCGGGACTTTCAGGGGAGCAGATACGCAGTATTTT
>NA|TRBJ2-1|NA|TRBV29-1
CSVDPEGSSNEQFF
TGCAGCGTTGACCCCGAGGGTAGCAGCAATGAGCAGTTCTTC
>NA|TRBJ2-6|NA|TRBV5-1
CASSSYGTEARSGANVLTF
TGCGCCAGCAGCTCATATGGGACGGAGGCGCGCTCTGGGGCCAACGTCCTGACTTTC
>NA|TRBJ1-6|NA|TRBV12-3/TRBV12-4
CASSLVRASALHF
TGTGCCAGCAGTTTGGTCAGGGCCTCGGCCCTCCACTTT
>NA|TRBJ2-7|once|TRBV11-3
CASSPGRTGEQYF
TGTGCCAGCAGCCCTGGCCGCACGGGTGAGCAGTACTTC
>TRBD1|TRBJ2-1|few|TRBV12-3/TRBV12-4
CASGLDRAYNEQFF
TGTGCCAGCGGGCTGGACAGGGCCTACAATGAGCAGTTCTTC
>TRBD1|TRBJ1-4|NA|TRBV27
CASSPHMGQGAANEKLFF
TGTGCCAGCAGTCCACATATGGGACAGGGGGCGGCTAATGAAAAACTGTTTTTT
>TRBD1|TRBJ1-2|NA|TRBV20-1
CSARGTEQGGKANHGYTF
TGCAGTGCTAGAGGTACGGAGCAGGGGGGGAAAGCTAACCATGGCTACACCTTC
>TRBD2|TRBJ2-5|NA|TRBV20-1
CSARLAGRETQYF
TGCAGTGCTAGACTAGCGGGGAGAGAGACCCAGTACTTC
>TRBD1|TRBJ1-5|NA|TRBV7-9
CASSLIIGDSSNQPQHF
TGTGCCAGCAGTCTCATAATAGGGGACAGTAGCAATCAGCCCCAGCATTTT
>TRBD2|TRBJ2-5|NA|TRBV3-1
CASSYSGVGRETQYF
TGTGCCAGCAGCTATAGCGGGGTAGGCAGGGAGACCCAGTACTTC
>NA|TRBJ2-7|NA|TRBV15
CATSIRDGSEQYF
TGTGCCACCAGCATTCGGGACGGAAGCGAGCAGTACTTC
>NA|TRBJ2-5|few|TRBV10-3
CAIMGRLEETQYF
TGTGCCATCATGGGCCGACTAGAAGAGACCCAGTACTTC
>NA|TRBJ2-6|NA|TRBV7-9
CASSAPGSSGANVLTF
TGTGCCAGCAGCGCGCCAGGATCATCTGGGGCCAACGTCCTGACTTTC
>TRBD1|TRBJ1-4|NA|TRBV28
CASRTDRERKLFF
TGTGCCAGCAGAACGGACAGGGAGCGAAAACTGTTTTTT
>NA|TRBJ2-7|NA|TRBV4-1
CASSHVSGTGLWSYEQYF
TGCGCCAGCAGCCATGTCTCGGGGACCGGTCTGTGGTCCTACGAGCAGTACTTC
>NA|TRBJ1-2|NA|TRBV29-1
CSVEKGQGGGYTF
TGCAGCGTTGAAAAGGGGCAGGGCGGAGGCTACACCTTC
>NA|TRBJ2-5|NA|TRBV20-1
CSVLGEQLDETQYF
TGCAGTGTTCTAGGGGAGCAACTAGACGAGACCCAGTACTTC
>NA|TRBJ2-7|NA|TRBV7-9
CASSLDLGTKAYEQYF
TGTGCCAGCAGCTTAGATTTGGGGACGAAAGCCTACGAGCAGTACTTC